Included here is one T cell receptor (beta chain) sequence, with context. Its antigen is undetermined. At the DNA level, this CDR3 is encoded by other sequences in the same sample as well. The data were taken from a study of beta chain features in type 1 diabetes. Study-level points and caveats: Insertions at VDJ junctions were less frequent in type 1 diabetes patients. These patients also deleted more nucleotides at the same junctions. Moderately but significantly shorter TCRB CDR3s were found in Type 1 diabetes patients in all four CD4+ subsets. Amplification by PCR could prefer shorter templates, with the same effect in patients and controls.

Sorting that relied on CD45RO/CCR7/CD25/CD127/CD95/CD27 yielded CD4+ naive, central memory, regulatory and stem cell-like memory cells. cDNA synthesis used the whole RNA isolate, giving expressed TCRB sequences. Sequencing was performed with immunoSEQ multiplex PCR; in TCRdb, only in-frame clones are kept and a portion is missing. Of some 240,000 clones in the sample, 16% were seen once. Germline CDR1 reads LGHNA; CDR2 reads YSLEER. The V and J ends lost 0 bases and 0 bases respectively, with 9 bases between them. CDR3 size: 15 residues. V gene TRBV4-3 combines with J gene TRBJ2-7; tentatively, D is TRBD1 (6 bases). This TCR was recovered from a man aged 25 to 45 with type 1 diabetes. The sample taken for sequencing was naive CD4+ T cells from blood. The DNA for the CDR3 is TGCGCCAGCAGCCAAGACAGGGGTAGCTCCTACGAGCAGTACTTC. It translates to CASSQDRGSSYEQYF.